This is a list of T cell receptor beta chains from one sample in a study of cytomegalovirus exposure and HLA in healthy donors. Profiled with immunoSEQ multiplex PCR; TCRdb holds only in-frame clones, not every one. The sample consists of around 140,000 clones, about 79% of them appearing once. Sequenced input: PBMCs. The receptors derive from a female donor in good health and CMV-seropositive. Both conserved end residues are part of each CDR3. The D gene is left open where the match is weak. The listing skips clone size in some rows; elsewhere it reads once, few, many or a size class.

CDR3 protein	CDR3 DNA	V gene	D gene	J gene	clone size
CASSSRGDRAGANVLTF	TGTGCCAGCAGCTCCAGGGGGGACAGGGCTGGGGCCAACGTCCTGACTTTC	TRBV7-9	TRBD1	TRBJ2-6	-
CASSLAWRVSAGELFF	TGTGCCAGCAGCTTAGCGTGGAGGGTCTCAGCCGGGGAGCTGTTTTTT	TRBV7-2	-	TRBJ2-2	-
CSSSTASYPPSYEQYF	TGTTCCAGCAGCACCGCTAGCTACCCACCCTCCTACGAGCAGTACTTC	TRBV7-9	-	TRBJ2-7	-
CASMEGKDRDGYGYTF	TGTGCCAGCATGGAGGGCAAGGACAGGGATGGCTATGGCTACACCTTC	TRBV2	TRBD1	TRBJ1-2	-
CASSLSSRAVGYTF	TGTGCCAGCAGTTTAAGCTCCAGGGCCGTGGGCTACACCTTC	TRBV27	-	TRBJ1-2	-
CASSQGQLTDTQYF	TGTGCCAGCAGCCAGGGACAGTTGACAGATACGCAGTATTTT	TRBV11-2	TRBD1	TRBJ2-3	-
CASSPRLTFTDTQYF	TGTGCCAGCAGCCCTAGACTAACCTTCACAGATACGCAGTATTTT	TRBV7-7	-	TRBJ2-3	-
CASSELAGTQETQYF	TGTGCCAGCAGTGAATTGGCAGGAACCCAAGAGACCCAGTACTTC	TRBV25-1	-	TRBJ2-5	-
CASSVGPGQEVHEQYF	TGTGCCAGCAGCGTAGGACCTGGACAGGAAGTCCACGAGCAGTACTTC	TRBV9	TRBD1	TRBJ2-7	-
CASRAGLGVKETQYF	TGTGCCAGCAGAGCGGGGTTGGGGGTCAAAGAGACCCAGTACTTC	TRBV6-1	TRBD2	TRBJ2-5	-
CASRSAGVGGYTF	TGTGCCAGCAGATCGGCAGGGGTGGGGGGCTACACCTTC	TRBV28	-	TRBJ1-2	few
CASSPPPGLAGVDRAQYF	TGTGCCAGCAGTCCCCCCCCCGGGCTAGCGGGGGTGGATCGGGCGCAGTATTTT	TRBV28	TRBD2	TRBJ2-3	-
CATSSVAGGHTDTQYF	TGTGCCACCAGCTCCGTGGCGGGGGGACACACAGATACGCAGTATTTT	TRBV15	TRBD2	TRBJ2-3	-
CASSAHREGAGRETQYF	TGTGCCAGCAGCGCCCATCGAGAGGGGGCAGGGAGGGAGACCCAGTACTTC	TRBV21-1	-	TRBJ2-5	-
CASRVRGAPTGELFF	TGTGCCAGCAGGGTCCGGGGGGCGCCCACCGGGGAGCTGTTTTTT	TRBV6-1	-	TRBJ2-2	-
CASSPQTGSYEQYF	TGTGCCAGCAGCCCCCAAACAGGGTCCTACGAGCAGTACTTC	TRBV7-2	-	TRBJ2-7	few
CASSQSRNGETYEQYF	TGCGCCAGCAGTCAATCGAGGAACGGGGAAACCTACGAGCAGTACTTC	TRBV23-1	-	TRBJ2-7	-
CASSQSRDRLNYGYTF	TGTGCCAGCAGCCAGTCCCGGGACAGGCTTAACTATGGCTACACCTTC	TRBV9	TRBD1	TRBJ1-2	-
CASSVASGSTDTQYF	TGTGCCAGCAGTGTGGCTAGCGGGAGCACAGATACGCAGTATTTT	TRBV2	TRBD2	TRBJ2-3	-
CASSYGANTEAFF	TGTGCCAGCAGCTACGGAGCGAACACTGAAGCTTTCTTT	TRBV7-3	-	TRBJ1-1	-
CASSLGATGADTQYF	TGTGCCAGCAGCTTGGGGGCGACAGGGGCGGATACGCAGTATTTT	TRBV5-6	TRBD1	TRBJ2-3	-
CASSRTHRGEETQYF	TGTGCCAGCAGCCGAACTCACAGGGGGGAGGAGACCCAGTACTTC	TRBV7-6	TRBD1	TRBJ2-5	-
CAWSRRSTDTQYF	TGTGCCTGGAGTAGGCGGAGCACAGATACGCAGTATTTT	TRBV30	-	TRBJ2-3	-
CSVWSEETQYF	TGCAGCGTTTGGTCCGAGGAGACCCAGTACTTC	TRBV29-1	-	TRBJ2-5	-
CASSPIAGFGSDTQYF	TGCGCCAGCAGCCCCATAGCGGGATTTGGTTCAGATACGCAGTATTTT	TRBV4-1	TRBD2	TRBJ2-3	-
CASSWGGEQYF	TGTGCCAGCAGTTGGGGTGGGGAGCAGTACTTC	TRBV27	-	TRBJ2-5	-
CASSTFRDNYEQYF	TGTGCCAGTAGTACCTTCAGGGACAACTACGAGCAGTACTTC	TRBV19	-	TRBJ2-7	once
CASSPAGGNEKLFF	TGCGCCAGCAGCCCGGCTGGGGGGAATGAAAAACTGTTTTTT	TRBV5-1	-	TRBJ1-4	few
CASSLSPSGAGGNTDTQYF	TGTGCCAGCAGTTTATCCCCCTCAGGGGCGGGAGGGAACACAGATACGCAGTATTTT	TRBV27	TRBD2	TRBJ2-3	-
CASSEGQGKIYGYTF	TGTGCCAGCAGTGAAGGACAGGGGAAAATCTATGGCTACACCTTC	TRBV6-1	TRBD1	TRBJ1-2	-
CASSVTGVLSSYEQYF	TGTGCCAGCAGTGTAACAGGGGTCCTCAGCTCCTACGAGCAGTACTTC	TRBV2	TRBD1	TRBJ2-7	-
CASISGGSYNSPLHF	TGTGCCTCGATCTCCGGAGGCTCCTATAATTCACCCCTCCACTTT	TRBV10-3	-	TRBJ1-6	-
CASSRGKDSVGSPLHF	TGTGCCAGCAGTAGGGGAAAAGACTCGGTGGGTTCACCCCTCCACTTT	TRBV6-6	-	TRBJ1-6	-
CASSPGGGSNSPLHF	TGTGCCAGCTCACCAGGTGGGGGCTCAAATTCACCCCTCCACTTT	TRBV18	-	TRBJ1-6	-
CASSSDRGYEQYF	TGTGCCAGCAGCTCGGACAGGGGATACGAGCAGTACTTC	TRBV7-3	TRBD1	TRBJ2-7	-
CASSTGQGGDDIQYF	TGTGCCAGCAGCACGGGACAGGGTGGAGATGACATTCAGTACTTC	TRBV5-4	TRBD1	TRBJ2-4	-
CASQRLNTEAFF	TGTGCCAGCCAGCGGTTGAACACTGAAGCTTTCTTT	TRBV28	-	TRBJ1-1	-
CASRTATGYNSPLHF	TGTGCCAGCAGGACAGCGACAGGCTATAATTCACCCCTCCACTTT	TRBV28	-	TRBJ1-6	-
CASSISLAGLTPTTYEQYF	TGTGCCAGTAGTATAAGTTTGGCAGGACTCACGCCTACAACCTACGAGCAGTACTTC	TRBV19	-	TRBJ2-7	few
CASSEDATSGTHFEEQYF	TGTGCCAGCAGTGAAGATGCGACTAGCGGGACACACTTTGAGGAGCAGTACTTC	TRBV2	TRBD2	TRBJ2-7	once
CAGRDRGRAFF	TGTGCCGGCCGGGACAGGGGGCGAGCTTTCTTT	TRBV30	TRBD1	TRBJ1-1	-
CASSGGLAGPYEQYF	TGTGCCAGCAGTGGGGGACTAGCGGGACCTTACGAGCAGTACTTC	TRBV2	TRBD2	TRBJ2-7	-
CAFPGQGAVQPQHF	TGTGCCTTCCCTGGGCAGGGGGCTGTTCAGCCCCAGCATTTT	TRBV30	TRBD1	TRBJ1-5	-
CASKGQGAVSNEKLFF	TGCGCCAGCAAAGGACAGGGGGCCGTGTCTAATGAAAAACTGTTTTTT	TRBV5-1	TRBD1	TRBJ1-4	few
CSLRHRDTEAFF	TGTTCCTTAAGGCACAGGGACACTGAAGCTTTCTTT	TRBV7-9	-	TRBJ1-1	-
CASSEPGARGEKLFF	TGTGCCAGCAGTGAACCAGGGGCGAGGGGGGAAAAACTGTTTTTT	TRBV28	-	TRBJ1-4	-
CASSEMMGLNEQFF	TGTGCCAGCAGTGAAATGATGGGGCTCAATGAGCAGTTCTTC	TRBV6-1	-	TRBJ2-1	once
CASSLMGGKYNEQFF	TGTGCCAGCAGCTTAATGGGGGGGAAATACAATGAGCAGTTCTTC	TRBV7-2	TRBD2	TRBJ2-1	-
CASSSVGLAGGGLETQYF	TGTGCCAGCAGCTCGGTGGGACTAGCGGGAGGCGGATTAGAGACCCAGTACTTC	TRBV13	TRBD2	TRBJ2-5	-
CAISESVSAGADQFF	TGTGCCATCAGTGAGTCGGTAAGCGCGGGAGCGGACCAGTTCTTC	TRBV10-3	TRBD2	TRBJ2-1	-
CASSPRGSMGKKLFF	TGTGCCAGCAGTCCTCGGGGATCTATGGGTAAAAAACTGTTTTTT	TRBV28	-	TRBJ1-4	-
CATSRAGSGNTIYF	TGTGCCACCAGCAGAGCGGGCTCTGGAAACACCATATATTTT	TRBV15	-	TRBJ1-3	-
CASGYQGTQYF	TGTGCCAGCGGCTACCAGGGGACCCAGTACTTC	TRBV6-5	-	TRBJ2-5	few
CASTEGPSDEQYF	TGTGCCAGCACCGAGGGTCCAAGCGACGAGCAGTACTTC	TRBV25-1	-	TRBJ2-7	-
CASTEAGGPADTQYF	TGTGCCAGCACCGAAGCGGGGGGGCCGGCAGATACGCAGTATTTT	TRBV6-5	TRBD2	TRBJ2-3	-